Listed below are T cell receptor beta chains from one sample, sequenced in a study of identifying expanded T cells in peripheral blood. Measured with immunoSEQ multiplex PCR; TCRdb has only the in-frame clones, and not every one. This table has about 100,000 clones, roughly 90% appearing once. Material: blood. These receptors came from a person aged 18-70 years in good health. CDR3s leave out the opening cysteine and the closing phenylalanine or tryptophan. Each record gives: V gene, J gene, CDR3 protein.

TRBV27	TRBJ2-7	ASSPPRQGRNYEQY
TRBV11-2	TRBJ2-3	ASSLGASGSTDTQY
TRBV4-1	TRBJ1-6	ASSQDRGRSSYNSPLH
TRBV2	TRBJ1-1	ASRKDRETEAF
TRBV11-3	TRBJ1-1	ATLSGEAMNTEAF
TRBV7-8	TRBJ2-5	ASSLSLGGSWETQY
TRBV7-9	TRBJ2-1	ASSRENEQF
TRBV5-1	TRBJ2-6	ASSLDLGHIISGANVLT
TRBV7-8	TRBJ2-6	ASSFQGGGANVLT
TRBV28	TRBJ2-7	ASSSFSGTKTYEQY
TRBV7-8	TRBJ2-3	ASGTTGLATDTQY
TRBV6-1	TRBJ2-7	ASSEELAGANEQY
TRBV9	TRBJ2-3	ASSPRSGGSSDTQY
TRBV5-6	TRBJ2-1	ASSWGTGINEQF
TRBV19	TRBJ2-2	ASSIGQRTGELF
TRBV28	TRBJ2-5	ALKRPSTGGLQETQY
TRBV5-1	TRBJ2-3	ASSLGGPHTDTQY
TRBV4-1	TRBJ2-7	ASSLRLSYEQY
TRBV12-5	TRBJ2-3	ASGFRGAEDTQY
TRBV7-8	TRBJ1-4	ASRTPGQLNEKLF
TRBV6-4	TRBJ2-1	ASSDSPGQGMNEQF
TRBV28	TRBJ1-2	ASSSRAGGSGYT
TRBV29-1	TRBJ2-7	SVDRSGTGGYEQY
TRBV11-3	TRBJ1-2	ASSLGGRGYT
TRBV7-2	TRBJ2-5	ASSLEWGMKTQY
TRBV19	TRBJ1-2	ASSIDRGISGYT
TRBV30	TRBJ2-1	AGGSSGIYNEQF
TRBV28	TRBJ1-4	ASSFRLNEKLF
TRBV28	TRBJ1-1	ASTRDLMNTEAF
TRBV27	TRBJ2-7	ASRGSGTSYEQY
TRBV7-9	TRBJ2-3	ASSLGTSGDADTQY
TRBV27	TRBJ2-7	ASRRTGVATYEQY
TRBV11-2	TRBJ2-1	ASSLSGTGNYNEQF
TRBV27	TRBJ2-7	ASSLLAGGPYEQY
TRBV7-9	TRBJ1-5	ASSLAGTHQPQH
TRBV9	TRBJ2-1	ASSVGTSSLNEQF
TRBV5-4	TRBJ2-1	ASSPGSARSYNEQF
TRBV20-1	TRBJ2-5	SARDLWSQY
TRBV6-1	TRBJ2-1	ASLGAYEQF
TRBV5-4	TRBJ2-7	ASSVGTGAYEQY
TRBV2	TRBJ2-5	ASSELAGRVTQY
TRBV6-5	TRBJ1-2	ASRSGGANYGYT
TRBV6-5	TRBJ2-7	ASSRTGGNEQY
TRBV7-2	TRBJ1-1	ASSAGTEVTEAF
TRBV5-1	TRBJ2-2	ASLKSTGTGGTGELF
TRBV6-1	TRBJ1-5	ASSEAGRGRRQPQH